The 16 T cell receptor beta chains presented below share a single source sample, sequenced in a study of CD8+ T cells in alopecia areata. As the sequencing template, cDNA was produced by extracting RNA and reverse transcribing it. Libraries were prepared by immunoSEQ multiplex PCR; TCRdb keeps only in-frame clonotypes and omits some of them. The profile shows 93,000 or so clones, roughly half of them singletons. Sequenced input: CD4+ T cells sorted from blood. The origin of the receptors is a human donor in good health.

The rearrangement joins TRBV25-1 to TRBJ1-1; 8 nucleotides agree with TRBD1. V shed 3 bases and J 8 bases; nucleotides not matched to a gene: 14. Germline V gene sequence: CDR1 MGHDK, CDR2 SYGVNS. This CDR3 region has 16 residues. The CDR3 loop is CASSDAWSGGGEEAFF. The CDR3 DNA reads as TGTGCCAGCAGTGATGCTTGGTCAGGGGGCGGGGAGGAAGCTTTCTTT.

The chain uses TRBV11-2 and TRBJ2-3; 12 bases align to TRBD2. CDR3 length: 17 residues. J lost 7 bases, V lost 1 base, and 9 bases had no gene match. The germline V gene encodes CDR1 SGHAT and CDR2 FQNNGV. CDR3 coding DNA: TGTGCCAGCAGCTTAGTTGGCCTAGCGGGGGGGTCATATACGCAGTATTTT. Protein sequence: CASSLVGLAGGSYTQYF.

This CDR3 is CATSVGQGVSGYTF. The CDR3 DNA sequence: TGTGCCACGAGCGTAGGCCAGGGAGTGAGCGGCTACACCTTC. The chain employs TRBV30 and TRBJ1-2; a weak D match, TRBD1 (5 bases). V shed 8 bases and J shed 8 bases, with 24 bases lying between them. CDR1 and CDR2 from the germline V gene are GTSNPN and SVGIG (reference sequence). CDR3 length equals 14 residues.

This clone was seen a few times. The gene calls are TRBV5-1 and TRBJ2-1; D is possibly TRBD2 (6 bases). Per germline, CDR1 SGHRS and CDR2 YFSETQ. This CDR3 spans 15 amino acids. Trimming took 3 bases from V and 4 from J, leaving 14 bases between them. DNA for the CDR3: TGCGCCAGCAGCTCGTTGCGCGGGGCTTACAATGAGCAGTTCTTC. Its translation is CASSSLRGAYNEQFF.

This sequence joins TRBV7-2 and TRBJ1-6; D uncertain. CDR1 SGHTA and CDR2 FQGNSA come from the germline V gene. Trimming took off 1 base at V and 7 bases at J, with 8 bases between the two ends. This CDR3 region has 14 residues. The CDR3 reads CASSLGVSNSPLHF. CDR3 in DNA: TGTGCCAGCAGCTTAGGTGTCAGCAATTCACCCCTCCACTTT.

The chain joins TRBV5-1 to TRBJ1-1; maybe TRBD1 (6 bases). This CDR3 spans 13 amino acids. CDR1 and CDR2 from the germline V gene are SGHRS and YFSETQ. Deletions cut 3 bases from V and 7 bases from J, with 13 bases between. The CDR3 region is CASSSREGGEAFF. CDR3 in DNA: TGCGCCAGCAGCTCCCGAGAGGGGGGTGAAGCTTTCTTT.

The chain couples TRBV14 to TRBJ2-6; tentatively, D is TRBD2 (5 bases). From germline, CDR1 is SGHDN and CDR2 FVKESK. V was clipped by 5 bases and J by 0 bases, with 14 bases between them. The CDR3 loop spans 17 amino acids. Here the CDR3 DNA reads TGTGCCAGCAGCTTCGACGGGGTACGCTCTGGGGCCAACGTCCTGACTTTC. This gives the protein CASSFDGVRSGANVLTF.

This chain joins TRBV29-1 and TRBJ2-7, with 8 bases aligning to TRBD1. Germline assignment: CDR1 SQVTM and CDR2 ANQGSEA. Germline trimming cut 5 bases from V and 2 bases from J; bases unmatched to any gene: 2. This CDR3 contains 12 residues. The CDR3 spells CSVTGGPYEQYF. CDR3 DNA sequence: TGCAGCGTTACAGGGGGACCCTACGAGCAGTACTTC.

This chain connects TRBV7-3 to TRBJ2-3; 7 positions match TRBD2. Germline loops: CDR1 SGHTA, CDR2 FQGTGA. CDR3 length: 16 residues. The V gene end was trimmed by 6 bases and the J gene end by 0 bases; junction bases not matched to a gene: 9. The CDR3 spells CASRSGTYISTDTQYF. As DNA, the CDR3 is TGTGCCAGCAGAAGCGGGACTTATATTAGCACAGATACGCAGTATTTT.

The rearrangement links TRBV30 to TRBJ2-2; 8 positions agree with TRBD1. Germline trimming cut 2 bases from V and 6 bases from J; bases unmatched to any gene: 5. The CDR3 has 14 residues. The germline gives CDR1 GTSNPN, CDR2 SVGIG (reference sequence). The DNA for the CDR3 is TGTGCCTGGAGTCTTCCAGGGGGCCCCGGGGAGCTGTTTTTT. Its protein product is CAWSLPGGPGELFF.

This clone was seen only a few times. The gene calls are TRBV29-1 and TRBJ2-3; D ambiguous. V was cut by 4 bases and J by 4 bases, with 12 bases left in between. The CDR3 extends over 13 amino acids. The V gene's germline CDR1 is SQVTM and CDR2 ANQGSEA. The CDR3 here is CSVAPNSADTQYF. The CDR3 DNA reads TGCAGCGTTGCCCCCAACAGCGCAGATACGCAGTATTTT.

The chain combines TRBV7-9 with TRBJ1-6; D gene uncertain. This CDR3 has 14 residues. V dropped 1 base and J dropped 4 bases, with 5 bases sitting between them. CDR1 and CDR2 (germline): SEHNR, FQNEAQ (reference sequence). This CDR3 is CASSLDRYNSPLHF. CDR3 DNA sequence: TGTGCCAGCAGCTTAGACAGATATAATTCACCCCTCCACTTT.

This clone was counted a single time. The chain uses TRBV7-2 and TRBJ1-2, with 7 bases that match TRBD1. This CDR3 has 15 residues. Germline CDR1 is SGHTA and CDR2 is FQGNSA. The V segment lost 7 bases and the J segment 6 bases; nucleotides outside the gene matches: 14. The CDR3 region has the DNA TGTGCCAGCAATTTACAGGGGTTCAAAAGTCATGGCTACACCTTC. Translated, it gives CASNLQGFKSHGYTF.

As DNA, the CDR3 is TGCGCCAGCAGCCAAGATGGGGAATCGGGAGGTCAGCCCCAGCATTTT. Translated: CASSQDGESGGQPQHF. The gene calls are TRBV4-1 and TRBJ1-5; no definite D call. Trimming removed 0 bases at V and 6 bases at J, with 15 bases between. Germline V gene lookup returns CDR1 MGHRA and CDR2 YSYEKL. This CDR3 is built from 16 residues.

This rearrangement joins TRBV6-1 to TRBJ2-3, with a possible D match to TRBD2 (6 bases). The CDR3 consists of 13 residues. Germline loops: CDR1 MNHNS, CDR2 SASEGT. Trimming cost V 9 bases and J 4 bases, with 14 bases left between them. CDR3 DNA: TGTGCCAGTCGTGCGGGGACGCCAGATACGCAGTATTTT. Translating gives CASRAGTPDTQYF.

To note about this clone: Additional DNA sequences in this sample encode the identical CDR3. The CDR3 loop is CSVRDSNQPQHF. CDR3 nucleotide sequence: TGCAGCGTTCGAGATAGCAATCAGCCCCAGCATTTT. The rearrangement uses TRBV29-1 and TRBJ1-5; unclear D gene. Germline-derived CDR1 and CDR2 are SQVTM and ANQGSEA. The length of the CDR3 is 12 residues. The germline V and J ends were trimmed by 5 bases and 0 bases, with 5 bases remaining between them.